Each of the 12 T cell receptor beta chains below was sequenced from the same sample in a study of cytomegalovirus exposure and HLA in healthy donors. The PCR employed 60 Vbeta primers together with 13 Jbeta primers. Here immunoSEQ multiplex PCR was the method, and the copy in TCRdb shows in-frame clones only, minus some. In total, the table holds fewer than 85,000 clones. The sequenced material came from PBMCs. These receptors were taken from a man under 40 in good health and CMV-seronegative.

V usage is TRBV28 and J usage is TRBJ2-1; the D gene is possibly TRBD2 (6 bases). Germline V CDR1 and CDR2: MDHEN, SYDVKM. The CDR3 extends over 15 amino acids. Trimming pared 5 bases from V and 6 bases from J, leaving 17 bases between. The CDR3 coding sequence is TGTGCCAGCAGTCCCAATCCGGGAGAAACCAATGAGCAGTTCTTC. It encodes CASSPNPGETNEQFF.

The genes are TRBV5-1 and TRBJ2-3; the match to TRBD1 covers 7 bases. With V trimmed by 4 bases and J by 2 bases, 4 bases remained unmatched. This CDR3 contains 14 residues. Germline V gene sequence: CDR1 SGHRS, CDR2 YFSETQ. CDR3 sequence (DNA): TGCGCCAGCAGCACGGGACAGTTCACAGATACGCAGTATTTT. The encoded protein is CASSTGQFTDTQYF.

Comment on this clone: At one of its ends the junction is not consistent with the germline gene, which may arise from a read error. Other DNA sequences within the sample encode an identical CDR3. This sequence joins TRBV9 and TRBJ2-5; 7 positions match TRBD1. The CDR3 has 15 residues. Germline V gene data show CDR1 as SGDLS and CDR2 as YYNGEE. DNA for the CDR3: TGCGCCAGCAGCGTATACGCGACAGGGAAAGAGACCCAGTACTTC. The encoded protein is CASSVYATGKETQYF. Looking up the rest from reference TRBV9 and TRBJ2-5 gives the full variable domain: DSGVTQTPKHLITATGQRVTLRCSPRSGDLSVYWYQQSLDQGLQFLIQYYNGEERAKGNILERFSAQQFPDLHSELNLSSLELGDSALYFCASSVYATGKETQYFGPGTRLLVL.

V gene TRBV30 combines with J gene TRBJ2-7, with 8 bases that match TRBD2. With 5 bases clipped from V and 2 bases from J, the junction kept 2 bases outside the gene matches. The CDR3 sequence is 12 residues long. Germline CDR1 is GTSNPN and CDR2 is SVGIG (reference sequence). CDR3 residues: CAWSGLAYEQYF. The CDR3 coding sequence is TGTGCCTGGTCGGGACTAGCCTACGAGCAGTACTTC.

The CDR3 protein is CASSSPRESTDTQYF. CDR3 nucleotides: TGTGCCAGCAGTTCCCCCCGGGAGAGCACAGATACGCAGTATTTT. The chain employs TRBV6-5 and TRBJ2-3; perhaps TRBD2 as D (6 bases). V was clipped by 4 bases and J by 0 bases, with 11 bases between them. Germline assignment: CDR1 MNHEY and CDR2 SVGAGI. The CDR3 has 15 residues.

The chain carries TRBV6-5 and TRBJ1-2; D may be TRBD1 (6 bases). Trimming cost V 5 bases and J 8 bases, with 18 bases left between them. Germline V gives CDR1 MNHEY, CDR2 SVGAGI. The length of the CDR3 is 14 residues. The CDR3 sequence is CASSTWDTLLGYTF. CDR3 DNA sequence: TGTGCCAGCAGTACTTGGGACACTCTTCTGGGCTACACCTTC.

The DNA for the CDR3 is TGTACCCGGGGACAGGGGGCCTACGAGCAGTACTTC. Translated: CTRGQGAYEQYF. The chain joins TRBV12-5 to TRBJ2-7; 11 nucleotides match TRBD1. The CDR3 is 12 amino acids. Germline CDR1 is LGHNT and CDR2 is FRNRAP.

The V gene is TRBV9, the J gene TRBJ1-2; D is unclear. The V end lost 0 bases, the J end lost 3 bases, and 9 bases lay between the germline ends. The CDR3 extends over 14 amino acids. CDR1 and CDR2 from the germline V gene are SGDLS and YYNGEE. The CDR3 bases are TGTGCCAGCAGCGTAGGAAACAGCCACTATGGCTACACCTTC. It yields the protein CASSVGNSHYGYTF. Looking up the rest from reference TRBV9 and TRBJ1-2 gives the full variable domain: DSGVTQTPKHLITATGQRVTLRCSPRSGDLSVYWYQQSLDQGLQFLIQYYNGEERAKGNILERFSAQQFPDLHSELNLSSLELGDSALYFCASSVGNSHYGYTFGSGTRLTVV.

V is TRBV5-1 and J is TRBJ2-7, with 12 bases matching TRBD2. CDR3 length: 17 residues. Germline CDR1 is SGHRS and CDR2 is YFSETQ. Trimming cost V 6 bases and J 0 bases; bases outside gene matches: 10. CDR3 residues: CASIGLAGSRHSYEQYF. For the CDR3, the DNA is TGCGCCAGCATCGGACTAGCGGGGAGTCGGCACTCCTACGAGCAGTACTTC.

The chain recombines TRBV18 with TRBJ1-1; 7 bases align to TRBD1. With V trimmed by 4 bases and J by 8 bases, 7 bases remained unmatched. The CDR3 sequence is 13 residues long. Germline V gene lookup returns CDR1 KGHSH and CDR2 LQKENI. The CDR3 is CASSRDREEEAFF. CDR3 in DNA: TGTGCCAGCTCACGCGACAGGGAGGAGGAAGCTTTCTTT.

CDR3 sequence: CSVAVGGPNTEAFF. As DNA, the CDR3 is TGCAGCGTGGCGGTAGGAGGGCCGAACACTGAAGCTTTCTTT. The chain employs TRBV29-1 and TRBJ1-1; D unclear. V lost 6 bases and J 1 base, leaving 15 bases between the germline ends. The germline V gene has CDR1 SQVTM and CDR2 ANQGSEA. The CDR3 spans 14 residues.

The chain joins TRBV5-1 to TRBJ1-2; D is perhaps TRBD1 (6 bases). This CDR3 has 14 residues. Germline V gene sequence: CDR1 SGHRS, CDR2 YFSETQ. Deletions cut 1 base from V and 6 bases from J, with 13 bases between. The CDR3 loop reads CASSLLLQGHGYTF. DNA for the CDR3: TGCGCCAGCAGCTTGTTGCTACAGGGACATGGCTACACCTTC.